This paragraph reports one T cell receptor (beta chain). Its antigen is unidentified. The sample comes from a study of CD4+ T cells in melanoma. The germline V and J ends were trimmed by 5 bases and 5 bases, with 12 bases remaining between them. Per the germline V gene, CDR1 is MNHEY and CDR2 is SVGAGI. The CDR3 totals 13 residues. The method was immunoSEQ multiplex PCR; TCRdb's version includes in-frame clones alone and lacks a portion of them. The sample carries 9,500 to 10,000 clones, 55% to 75% recorded once. The study's findings and limits: In melanoma, neoantigen-specific CD4+ T cells reportedly differed in differentiation state. A reported correlation linked neoantigen-specific CD4+ T cells to CD8+, macrophage and B cell function.

The genes are TRBV6-5 and TRBJ1-1, with a weak D call TRBD1 (6 bases). Sample: cells from a culture (not recorded whether cultured in vitro). The source of this sequence is a human donor with melanoma. This CDR3 reads CASSRGRRTEAFF. Here the CDR3 DNA reads TGTGCCAGCAGTCGGGGGCGCCGGACTGAAGCTTTCTTT.